The following is a TCR beta chain sequence with its context. Germline loops: CDR1 SGHDT, CDR2 YYEEEE. This CDR3 has 15 residues. V trimming: 4 bases; J trimming: 4 bases; junction bases outside the gene matches: 6. The data are from a study of blood T cell repertoires in COVID-19. Method: immunoSEQ multiplex PCR; TCRdb's copy keeps in-frame clones and lacks some. There are 250,000 or so clones in the sample; approximately 88% occur only once, and approximately 3.4% lies in the top ten. Enrollees, about 18 to 89 years old, lived in 24 US areas. Sequences were obtained from PBMCs or T cells enriched from blood (not recorded which). The sequence came from a middle-aged woman who had been exposed to COVID-19. This chain links TRBV5-6 with TRBJ2-1, with 9 bases fitting TRBD2. CDR3 loop: CASSPGTSLYNEQFF. CDR3 nucleotide sequence: TGTGCCAGCAGCCCCGGGACTAGCCTATACAATGAGCAGTTCTTC. Supplemented by reference TRBV5-6 and TRBJ2-1, the full variable domain reads DAGVTQSPTHLIKTRGQQVTLRCSPKSGHDTVSWYQQALGQGPQFIFQYYEEEERQRGNFPDRFSGHQFPNYSSELNVNALLLGDSALYLCASSPGTSLYNEQFFGPGTRLTVL.